This is a list of T cell receptor beta chains from one sample in a study of T cell responses to AZD1222 COVID-19 vaccine. Generated by immunoSEQ multiplex PCR, the TCRdb table keeps only in-frame clones and is missing some. The sample records approximately 110,000 clones, approximately 84% being singletons. The specimen was peripheral blood, collected on day 0 of AZD1222 vaccination. These receptors were collected from an adult in good health. Both conserved end residues are part of each CDR3. D genes are given only for firm matches. A clone size is listed for some rows: how often the clone was seen (once, few, many), or a class if it is expanded.

cdr3_nt cdr3_aa clone_size d_call j_call v_call
TGTGCCAGTAGTGTCGGACAGTACTACGAGCAGTACTTC CASSVGQYYEQYF - - TRBJ2-7 TRBV19
TGTGCCAGCAGCTCTGGGCCCTTTCTTGAGCAGTTCTTC CASSSGPFLEQFF - - TRBJ2-1 TRBV6-5
TGTGCCTGGAGTGTACCCCCAGAGACCCAGTACTTC CAWSVPPETQYF - - TRBJ2-5 TRBV30
TGTGCCAGCAGTCAGCAGGGGATAGGGCTAAAGGATGGCTACACCTTC CASSQQGIGLKDGYTF - - TRBJ1-2 TRBV6-6
TGTGCCAGCAGCGTAGAACTCGGAAGGTACAATGAGCAGTTCTTC CASSVELGRYNEQFF once - TRBJ2-1 TRBV9
TGTGCCAGCAGCTTGGAACCCGGGGGGGGATCACTTTCACCCCTCCACTTT CASSLEPGGGSLSPLHF - - TRBJ1-6 TRBV5-4
TGCAGCACCAGGGGGCCCCAGGGTGAAAAACTGTTTTTT CSTRGPQGEKLFF once TRBD1 TRBJ1-4 TRBV29-1
TGTGCCAGTAGTACAGGGAACGAGCAGTACTTC CASSTGNEQYF - - TRBJ2-7 TRBV19
TGTGCCAGCAGTCCAGTAGTCAATGAGCAGTTCTTC CASSPVVNEQFF - - TRBJ2-1 TRBV12-3/TRBV12-4
TGCGCCAGCAGCCAAGAAGAGGCCGGGGCGCAGTATTTT CASSQEEAGAQYF once - TRBJ2-3 TRBV4-3
TGTGCCAGCATCCCAGGGGGACAAATGAGCAATGAGCAGTTCTTC CASIPGGQMSNEQFF - TRBD1 TRBJ2-1 TRBV11-2
TGTGCCAGCAGCCCGCCGGGAGAGACCCAGTACTTC CASSPPGETQYF - - TRBJ2-5 TRBV9
TGTGCCAGCAGCGTAGTAGGGGATACGCAGTATTTT CASSVVGDTQYF - - TRBJ2-3 TRBV9
TGTGCCAGCAGCCAACGTTACGGGGAGCTGTTTTTT CASSQRYGELFF - - TRBJ2-2 TRBV3-1/TRBV3-2
TGCAGCGTTGAACCGTCGACGGGGGAGCAGTTCTTC CSVEPSTGEQFF - - TRBJ2-1 TRBV29-1
TGCAGTGCTAGAAGGGGTTACGAGCAGTACTTC CSARRGYEQYF few - TRBJ2-7 TRBV20-1
TGTGCCAGTAGTACGACAGGGTTCCCCTACGAGCAGTACTTC CASSTTGFPYEQYF - TRBD1 TRBJ2-7 TRBV19
TGTGCCAGCAGCCCCGTAGCGGGGGCCAACTACAATGAGCAGTTCTTC CASSPVAGANYNEQFF - TRBD2 TRBJ2-1 TRBV3-1/TRBV3-2
TGCGCCAGCAGTGCAAGGGTTGGGGAAAAACTGTTTTTT CASSARVGEKLFF - - TRBJ1-4 TRBV10-1
TGTGCCAGCAGTTTTTACAATACCGGGGGTAATGAGCAGTTCTTC CASSFYNTGGNEQFF - - TRBJ2-1 TRBV27